Shown below are 25 T cell receptor beta chains from a single sample sequenced in a study of T cells after yellow fever vaccination. TCRdb reprocessed the 5' RACE reads via MiXCR and lists one record per CDR3 protein. The table lists hundreds of thousands of distinct CDR3 sequences, 13% of them singletons, with roughly 13% in the top ten. The material sequenced was PBMCs, taken on the day of the yellow fever booster vaccination. Receptors originate from a man aged 25-40 years who received the YFV17D yellow fever vaccine.

The sample holds many counts of this clonotype. The DNA of the CDR3 is TGCAGCGTTGATCTGGGTTTGGGCACAGATACGCAGTATTTT. Its protein product is CSVDLGLGTDTQYF. The chain combines TRBV29-1 with TRBJ2-3; D not resolved. V was trimmed by 3 bases and J by 1 base, leaving 11 bases between them. The CDR3 has 14 residues. CDR1 is SQVTM, CDR2 ANQGSEA, per germline.

This clonotype showed up just a few times. The gene calls are TRBV6-2 or TRBV6-3 and TRBJ1-2; D remains ambiguous. The CDR3 is 11 residues long. Trimming took 7 bases from V and 5 from J, leaving 8 bases between them. Germline CDR1 is MNHEY and CDR2 is SVGEGT. CDR3 nucleotide sequence: TGTGCCAGCACATCGGAATATGGCTACACCTTC. Its protein is CASTSEYGYTF.

This clonotype showed up just a few times. The rearrangement uses TRBV12-3 or TRBV12-4 and TRBJ1-5; 10 bases fit TRBD1. The ends lost 5 bases at V and 9 bases at J; junction bases unmatched: 7. This CDR3 has 14 residues. This CDR3 is CASSMTGGKGPQHF. The CDR3 bases are TGTGCCAGCAGTATGACAGGGGGCAAGGGGCCCCAGCATTTT.

The sample holds one count of this clonotype. This chain links TRBV10-3 with TRBJ2-7, with 7 bases matching TRBD1. Germline lookup yields CDR1 ENHRY and CDR2 SYGVKD. CDR3 length: 13 amino acids. The junction had 6 bases not matched to a gene; V was cut back by 10 bases and J by 0 bases. The CDR3 sequence is CATEDRSSYEQYF. In nucleotides, the CDR3 is TGTGCCACCGAGGACAGGAGCTCCTACGAGCAGTACTTC.

The table lists this clonotype with a few counts. This chain links TRBV9 with TRBJ2-1; a weak D match, TRBD2 (5 bases). The V end lost 4 bases, the J end lost 9 bases, and 17 bases lay between the germline ends. Looked up from germline, CDR1 is SGDLS and CDR2 is YYNGEE. This CDR3 spans 14 amino acids. The CDR3 DNA reads TGTGCCAGCAGCACCACGGGATTGGGGAGTGAGCAGTTCTTC. This encodes CASSTTGLGSEQFF.

The sample holds a few counts of this clonotype. DNA of the CDR3: TGTGCCAGCACCCGTGGTACAAGCTCTGGGGCCAACGTCCTGACTTTC. This sequence encodes CASTRGTSSGANVLTF. The chain has TRBV5-5 and TRBJ2-6, with D unresolved. The CDR3 covers 16 residues. Germline loops: CDR1 SGHKS, CDR2 YYEKEE (reference sequence). V was shortened by 6 bases and J by 0 bases, with 13 bases between the two germline ends.

The chain is built from TRBV30 and TRBJ1-2; D unclear. CDR3 length: 12 amino acids. Germline lookup yields CDR1 GTSNPN and CDR2 SVGIG (reference sequence). The ends were cut back, 5 bases at V and 4 bases at J, with 11 bases in the middle. Written as DNA, the CDR3 is TGTGCCTGGTTGGGCCCGGGCTATGGCTACACCTTC. Its protein product is CAWLGPGYGYTF.

In this sample, this clonotype turned up a few times. This chain links TRBV12-3 or TRBV12-4 with TRBJ2-1, with D unclear. V was clipped by 3 bases and J by 3 bases, with 9 bases between them. CDR3 size: 14 residues. The CDR3 nucleotides are TGTGCCAGCAGTTTTTCCGCCAACTACAATGAGCAGTTCTTC. Protein: CASSFSANYNEQFF.

There are a few counts of this clonotype. The rearrangement joins TRBV12-3 or TRBV12-4 to TRBJ2-5; TRBD2 matches 10 bases. V lost 6 bases, J lost 5 bases, and 9 bases stayed unmatched. CDR3 length: 15 residues. For the CDR3, the DNA is TGTGCCAGCAGGGCTAGCGGGAGTCTCCGGGAGACCCAGTACTTC. Protein: CASRASGSLRETQYF.

This clonotype has a handful of counts. The rearrangement joins TRBV27 to TRBJ1-6; 7 nucleotides agree with TRBD1. Trimming cost V 6 bases and J 7 bases; bases outside gene matches: 6. The CDR3 spans 14 residues. The V gene's germline CDR1 is MNHEY and CDR2 SMNVEV (reference sequence). The CDR3 bases are TGTGCCAGCAGGCCTAGACAGGGAAATTCACCCCTCCACTTT. It codes for CASRPRQGNSPLHF.

A few counts support this clonotype. The chain links TRBV5-4 to TRBJ2-7; a possible D gene is TRBD2 (6 bases). Trimming shortened V by 4 bases and J by 5 bases, and 16 bases separated the two germline ends. Germline CDR1 SGHNT, CDR2 YYREEE (reference sequence). The CDR3 has 14 residues. The DNA of the CDR3 is TGTGCCAGCAGCCCCACGGCGGGGAACAACGAGCAGTACTTC. This encodes CASSPTAGNNEQYF.

This clonotype has more than one count but fewer than ten. The J gene is TRBJ2-4, the V gene TRBV11-2, with 9 nucleotides matching TRBD1. The V and J ends lost 6 bases and 8 bases, in that order; junction bases with no gene match: 20. Germline CDR1 is SGHAT and CDR2 is FQNNGV. This CDR3 region has 18 residues. CDR3 coding DNA: TGTGCCAGCAGTTCAAACCCACCAGGGACAGGGCTTCGGTACATTCAGTACTTC. Translation: CASSSNPPGTGLRYIQYF.

This clonotype was seen a handful of times. The chain employs TRBV4-3 and TRBJ2-5, with a weak D call TRBD1 (6 bases). CDR1 and CDR2 (germline): LGHNA, YSLEER. The CDR3 extends over 13 amino acids. V was pared by 3 bases and J by 5 bases, with 10 bases between. DNA for the CDR3: TGCGCCAGCAGCCACAGGGGTAGGGAGACCCAGTACTTC. Amino acids: CASSHRGRETQYF.

The chain couples TRBV28 to TRBJ2-5, with 8 bases that match TRBD2. J lost 5 bases, V lost 4 bases, and 3 bases had no gene match. Germline-derived CDR1 and CDR2 are MDHEN and SYDVKM. This CDR3 is 13 amino acids long. CDR3 amino acids: CASSSAGEETQYF. The CDR3 region has the DNA TGTGCCAGCAGTTCAGCGGGAGAGGAGACCCAGTACTTC.

The chain joins TRBV7-9 to TRBJ2-1; the D gene is possibly TRBD2 (6 bases). The CDR3 has 15 residues. V dropped 2 bases and J dropped 7 bases, with 15 bases sitting between them. Looked up from germline, CDR1 is SEHNR and CDR2 is FQNEAQ (reference sequence). The CDR3 DNA reads TGTGCCAGCAGCTTAACCGCGGGAAGCGGAAATGAGCAGTTCTTC. Translated: CASSLTAGSGNEQFF.

This clonotype was observed a few times. This chain connects TRBV7-2 to TRBJ1-1; the D gene is possibly TRBD1 (6 bases). Germline CDR1 reads SGHTA; CDR2 reads FQGNSA. The CDR3 runs to 15 residues. V gave up 5 bases and J gave up 5 bases, with 18 bases separating them. CDR3 in amino acids: CASSRQTTGITEAFF. In DNA form, the CDR3 reads TGTGCCAGCAGCCGACAGACTACAGGGATTACTGAAGCTTTCTTT.

This clonotype appeared many times. The chain joins TRBV5-1 to TRBJ2-7; 9 bases map to TRBD1. The CDR3 sequence is 17 residues long. CDR1 and CDR2 from the germline V gene are SGHRS and YFSETQ. The V gene end was trimmed by 2 bases and the J gene end by 0 bases; junction bases not matched to a gene: 9. The CDR3 sequence: CASSFGQGSQSSYEQYF. CDR3 nucleotide sequence: TGCGCCAGCAGCTTTGGACAGGGGTCGCAGAGCTCCTACGAGCAGTACTTC.

The CDR3: CASSYGLAGSTDTQYF. The CDR3 region has the DNA TGTGCCAGCAGTTACGGTCTAGCGGGATCCACAGATACGCAGTATTTT. The V and J genes are TRBV6-2 or TRBV6-3 and TRBJ2-3; 9 positions match TRBD2. Germline V gene lookup returns CDR1 MNHEY and CDR2 SVGEGT. With 2 bases clipped from V and 2 bases from J, the junction kept 5 bases outside the gene matches. This CDR3 has 16 residues.

This clonotype was counted only a few times. CDR3: CASSYERFTEAFF. CDR3 sequence (DNA): TGTGCCAGCAGTTACGAGAGGTTCACTGAAGCTTTCTTT. The V gene is TRBV6-5, the J gene TRBJ1-1; D gene uncertain. CDR3 length: 13 amino acids. Germline V gene sequence: CDR1 MNHEY, CDR2 SVGAGI. V was shortened by 2 bases and J by 4 bases, with 8 bases between the two germline ends.

The rearrangement uses TRBV7-8 and TRBJ2-3, with TRBD2 identical over 8 bases. The trim removed 5 bases at V and 4 bases at J, leaving 5 bases unmatched. Germline V lookup: CDR1 SGHVS, CDR2 FQNEAQ. The CDR3 spans 14 residues. CDR3 protein: CASSRAGVPDTQYF. CDR3 bases: TGTGCCAGCAGCCGAGCGGGAGTCCCAGATACGCAGTATTTT. Complete variable domain (other parts from reference TRBV7-8 and TRBJ2-3): GAGVSQSPRYKVAKRGQDVALRCDPISGHVSLFWYQQALGQGPEFLTYFQNEAQLDKSGLPSDRFFAERPEGSVSTLKIQRTQQEDSAVYLCASSRAGVPDTQYFGPGTRLTVL.

The rearrangement joins TRBV7-9 to TRBJ2-1, with TRBD2 matching over 11 bases. V shed 5 bases and J 8 bases; nucleotides not matched to a gene: 8. The V gene's germline CDR1 is SEHNR and CDR2 FQNEAQ (reference sequence). The length of the CDR3 is 15 residues. CDR3 bases: TGTGCCAGCAGCACTAGCGGGAGTAAGGTCTATGAGCAGTTCTTC. Translation: CASSTSGSKVYEQFF.

The chain is built from TRBV29-1 and TRBJ2-1; 8 positions agree with TRBD2. This CDR3 is 15 amino acids long. The germline V gene encodes CDR1 SQVTM and CDR2 ANQGSEA. The V segment lost 7 bases and the J segment 6 bases; nucleotides outside the gene matches: 14. The CDR3 region has the DNA TGCAGCGAACAACCGGGACTAGGGGCCGGCAATGAGCAGTTCTTC. Amino acids: CSEQPGLGAGNEQFF.

The gene calls are TRBV5-6 and TRBJ1-4; D is possibly TRBD1 (5 bases). Germline loops: CDR1 SGHDT, CDR2 YYEEEE. The CDR3 has 14 amino acids. Trimming shortened V by 1 base and J by 7 bases, and 11 bases separated the two germline ends. The CDR3 sequence is CASSLPRDGEKLFF. Here the CDR3 DNA reads TGTGCCAGCAGCTTGCCCCGGGACGGTGAAAAACTGTTTTTT.

This sequence joins TRBV12-3 or TRBV12-4 and TRBJ1-1; 7 bases are shared with TRBD1. V trimming: 5 bases; J trimming: 6 bases; junction bases outside the gene matches: 12. The CDR3 has 15 amino acids. CDR3 in amino acids: CASSPGDSKGSEAFF. The CDR3 DNA sequence: TGTGCCAGCAGTCCCGGGGACAGCAAAGGCTCTGAAGCTTTCTTT.

This clonotype was picked up a small number of times. The chain links TRBV5-1 to TRBJ1-1; 12 bases map to TRBD1. The CDR3 contains 16 residues. V gave up 4 bases and J gave up 7 bases; unmatched junction bases: 11. Germline V gene data show CDR1 as SGHRS and CDR2 as YFSETQ. This chain's CDR3 is CASSQTSGTGGIEAFF. The DNA of the CDR3 is TGCGCCAGCAGCCAAACATCCGGGACAGGGGGCATTGAAGCTTTCTTT.